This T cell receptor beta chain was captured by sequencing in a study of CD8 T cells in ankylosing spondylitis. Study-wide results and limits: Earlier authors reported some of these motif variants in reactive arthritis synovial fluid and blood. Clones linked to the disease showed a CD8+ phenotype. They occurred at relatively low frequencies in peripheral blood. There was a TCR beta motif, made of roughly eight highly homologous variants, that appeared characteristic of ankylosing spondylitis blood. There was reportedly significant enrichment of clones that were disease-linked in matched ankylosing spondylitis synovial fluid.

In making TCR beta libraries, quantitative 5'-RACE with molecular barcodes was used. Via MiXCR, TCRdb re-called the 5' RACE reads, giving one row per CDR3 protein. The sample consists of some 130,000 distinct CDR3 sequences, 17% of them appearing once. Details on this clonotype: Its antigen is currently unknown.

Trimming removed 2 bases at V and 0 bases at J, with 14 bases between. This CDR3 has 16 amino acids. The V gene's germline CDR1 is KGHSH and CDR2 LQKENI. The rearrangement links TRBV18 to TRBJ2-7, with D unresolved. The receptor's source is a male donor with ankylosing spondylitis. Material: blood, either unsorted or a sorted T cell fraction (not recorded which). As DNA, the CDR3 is TGTGCCAGCTCACCAATGCCCCGAGAAAGCTCCTACGAGCAGTACTTC. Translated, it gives CASSPMPRESSYEQYF.